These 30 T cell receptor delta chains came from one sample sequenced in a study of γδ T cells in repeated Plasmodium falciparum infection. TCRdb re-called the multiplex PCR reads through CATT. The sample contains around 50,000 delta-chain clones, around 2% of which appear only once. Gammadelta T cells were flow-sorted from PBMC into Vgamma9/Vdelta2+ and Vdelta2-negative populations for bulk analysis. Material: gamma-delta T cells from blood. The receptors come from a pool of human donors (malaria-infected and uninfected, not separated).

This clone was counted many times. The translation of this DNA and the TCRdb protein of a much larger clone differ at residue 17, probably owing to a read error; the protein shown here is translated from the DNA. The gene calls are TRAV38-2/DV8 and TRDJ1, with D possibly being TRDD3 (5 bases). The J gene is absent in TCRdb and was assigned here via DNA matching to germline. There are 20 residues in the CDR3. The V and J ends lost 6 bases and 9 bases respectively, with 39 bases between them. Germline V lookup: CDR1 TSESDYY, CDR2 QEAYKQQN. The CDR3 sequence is CAYIGSGSTPGRWWGLELIF. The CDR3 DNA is TGTGCTTATATAGGTAGCGGGAGTACTCCCGGCCGGTGGTGGGGCCTTGAACTCATCTTT.

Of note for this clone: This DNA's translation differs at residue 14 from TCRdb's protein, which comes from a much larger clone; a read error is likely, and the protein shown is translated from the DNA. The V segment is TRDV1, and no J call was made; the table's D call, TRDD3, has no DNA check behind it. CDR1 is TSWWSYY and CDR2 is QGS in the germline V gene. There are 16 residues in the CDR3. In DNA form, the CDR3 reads TGTGCTCTTGGGGAACTGGGGGTGGGGGATATCGATAAACCCATCTTT. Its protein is CALGELGVGDIDKPIF.

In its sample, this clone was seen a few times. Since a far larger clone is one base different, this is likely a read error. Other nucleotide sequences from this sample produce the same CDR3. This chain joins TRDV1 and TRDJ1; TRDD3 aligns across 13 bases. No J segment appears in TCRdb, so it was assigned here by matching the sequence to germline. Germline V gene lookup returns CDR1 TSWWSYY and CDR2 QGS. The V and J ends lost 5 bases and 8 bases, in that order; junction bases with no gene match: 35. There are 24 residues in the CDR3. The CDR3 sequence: CALGNRGWPSSRGTGGYAVGKLIF. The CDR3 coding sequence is TGTGCTCTTGGGAACCGAGGGTGGCCTTCCTCACGGGGTACTGGGGGATACGCGGTGGGAAAACTCATCTTT.

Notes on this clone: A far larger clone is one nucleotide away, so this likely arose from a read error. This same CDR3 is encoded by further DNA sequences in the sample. Written as DNA, the CDR3 is TGTGCTCTTGGGGAATCACACTTCTTCTTCCCCTCCTTTCTGGGGGATTCGGGTTACACCGATAAGCTCATCTTT. Translation: CALGESHFFFPSFLGDSGYTDKLIF. Called V gene: TRDV1; the J gene was not called; the D call of TRDD3 is as the table states it, not checked on the DNA. Looked up from germline, CDR1 is TSWWSYY and CDR2 is QGS. The CDR3 is 25 amino acids.

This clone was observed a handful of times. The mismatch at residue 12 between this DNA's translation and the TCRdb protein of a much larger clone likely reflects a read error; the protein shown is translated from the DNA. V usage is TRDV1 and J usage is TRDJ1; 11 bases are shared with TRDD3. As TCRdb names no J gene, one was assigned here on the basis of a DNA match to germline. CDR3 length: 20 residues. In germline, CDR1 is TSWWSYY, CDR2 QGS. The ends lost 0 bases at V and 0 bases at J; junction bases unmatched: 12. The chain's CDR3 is CALGELPYWGISGYTDKLIF. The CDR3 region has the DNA TGTGCTCTTGGGGAACTTCCGTACTGGGGGATATCGGGGTACACCGATAAACTCATCTTT.

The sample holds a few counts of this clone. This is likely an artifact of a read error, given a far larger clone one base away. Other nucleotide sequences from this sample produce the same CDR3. The CDR3 loop reads CALGELSNPVHTSHWGIKGSTDKLIF. CDR3 sequence (DNA): TGTGCTCTTGGGGAACTATCCAATCCGGTCCACACCTCCCACTGGGGGATAAAAGGGTCCACCGATAAACTCATCTTC. The V gene is given as TRDV1, and no J gene call is available; the table's D gene call, TRDD3, was not cross checked with the DNA. The CDR3 runs 26 residues. Germline values: CDR1 TSWWSYY, CDR2 QGS.

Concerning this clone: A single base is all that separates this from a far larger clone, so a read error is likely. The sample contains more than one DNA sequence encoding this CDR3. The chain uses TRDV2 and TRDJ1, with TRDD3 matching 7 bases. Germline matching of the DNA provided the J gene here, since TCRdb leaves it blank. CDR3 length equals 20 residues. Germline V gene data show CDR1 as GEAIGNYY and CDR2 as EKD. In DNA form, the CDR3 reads TGTGCATGTGAACCTATGGGGATAGAAAGGGTTCCAAGGGTGGCCGATAAACTCATCTTT. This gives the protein CACEPMGIERVPRVADKLIF.

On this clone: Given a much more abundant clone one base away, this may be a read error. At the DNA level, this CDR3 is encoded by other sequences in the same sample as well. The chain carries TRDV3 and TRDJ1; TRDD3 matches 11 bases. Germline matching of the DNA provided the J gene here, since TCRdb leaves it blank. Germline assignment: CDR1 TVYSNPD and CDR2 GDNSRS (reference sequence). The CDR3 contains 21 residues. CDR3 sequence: CASTRPSYTALGDTDTDKLIF. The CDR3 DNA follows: TGTGCCTCCACAAGGCCTTCCTACACGGCTTTGGGGGATACGGACACTGATAAACTCATCTTT. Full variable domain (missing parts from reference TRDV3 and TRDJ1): CDKVTQSSPDQTVASGSEVVLLCTYDTVYSNPDLFWYRIRPDYSFQFVFYGDNSRSEGADFTQGRFSVKHILTQKAFHLVISPVRTEDSATYYCASTRPSYTALGDTDTDKLIFGKGTRVTVEP.

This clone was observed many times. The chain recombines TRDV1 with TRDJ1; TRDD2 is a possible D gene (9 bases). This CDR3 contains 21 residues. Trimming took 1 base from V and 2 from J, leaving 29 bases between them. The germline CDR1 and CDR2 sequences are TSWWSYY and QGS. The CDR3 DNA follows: TGTGCTCTTGGGGAACGGCCTTCCTACATTTACTGGGGGGGTTTGACCGATAAACTCATCTTT. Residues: CALGERPSYIYWGGLTDKLIF.

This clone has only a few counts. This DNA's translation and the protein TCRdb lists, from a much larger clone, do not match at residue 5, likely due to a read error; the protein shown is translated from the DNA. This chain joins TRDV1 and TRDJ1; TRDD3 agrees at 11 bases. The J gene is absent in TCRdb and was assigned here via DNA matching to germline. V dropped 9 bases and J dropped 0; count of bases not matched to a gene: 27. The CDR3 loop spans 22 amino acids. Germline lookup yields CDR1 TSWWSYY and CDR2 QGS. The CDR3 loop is CALSRYRNWGITLGLYTDKLIF. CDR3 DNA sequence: TGTGCTCTCAGTAGGTACCGCAACTGGGGGATAACTTTGGGATTGTACACCGATAAACTCATCTTT.

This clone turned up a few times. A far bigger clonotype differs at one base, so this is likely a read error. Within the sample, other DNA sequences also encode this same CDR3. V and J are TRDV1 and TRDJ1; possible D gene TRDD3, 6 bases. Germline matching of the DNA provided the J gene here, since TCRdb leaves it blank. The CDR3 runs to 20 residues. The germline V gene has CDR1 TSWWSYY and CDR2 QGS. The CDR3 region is CALGELQVRGCPYYTDKLIF. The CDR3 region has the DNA TGTGCTCTAGGGGAACTTCAGGTCCGGGGATGCCCCTATTACACCGATAAACTCATCTTT.

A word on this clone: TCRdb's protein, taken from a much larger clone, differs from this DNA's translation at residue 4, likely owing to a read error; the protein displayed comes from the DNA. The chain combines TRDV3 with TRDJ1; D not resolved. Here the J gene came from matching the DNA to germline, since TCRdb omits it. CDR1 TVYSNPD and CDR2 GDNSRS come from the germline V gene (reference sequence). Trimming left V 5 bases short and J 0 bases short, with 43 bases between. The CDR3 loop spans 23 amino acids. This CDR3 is CARQELQPYPIPLKAPYTDKLIF. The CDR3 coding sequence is TGTGCCAGACAAGAACTGCAGCCTTACCCCATCCCCCTCAAAGCCCCGTACACCGATAAACTCATCTTT.

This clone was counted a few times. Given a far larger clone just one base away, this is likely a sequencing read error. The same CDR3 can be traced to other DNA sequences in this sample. The CDR3 nucleotides read TGTGCCTTTAGCTTCCGGACTGGGGGTCCGTACACCGATAAACTCATCTTC. Translation gives CAFSFRTGGPYTDKLIF. The V segment is TRDV3, and no J call was made; the table gives TRDD3 as D, unverified against the DNA. The CDR3 length is 17 residues. Germline loops: CDR1 TVYSNPD, CDR2 GDNSRS (reference sequence).

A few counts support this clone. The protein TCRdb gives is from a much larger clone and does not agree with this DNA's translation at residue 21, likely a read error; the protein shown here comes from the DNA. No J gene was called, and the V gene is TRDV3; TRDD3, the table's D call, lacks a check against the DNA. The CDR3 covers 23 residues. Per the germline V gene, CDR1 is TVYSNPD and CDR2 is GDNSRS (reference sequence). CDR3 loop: CAFISRAYINSYWGSRYTDKPIF. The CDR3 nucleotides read TGTGCCTTTATCTCTCGCGCCTACATCAATTCTTACTGGGGGTCCCGGTACACCGATAAACCCATCTTT.

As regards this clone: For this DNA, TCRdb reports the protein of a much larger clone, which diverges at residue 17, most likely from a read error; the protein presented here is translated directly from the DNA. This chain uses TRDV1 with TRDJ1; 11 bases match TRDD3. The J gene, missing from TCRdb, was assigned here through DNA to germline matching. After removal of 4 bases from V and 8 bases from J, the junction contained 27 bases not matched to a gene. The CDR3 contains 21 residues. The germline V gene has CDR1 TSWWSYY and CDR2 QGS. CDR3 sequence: CALGAPFLRTVLGDISGKLIF. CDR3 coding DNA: TGTGCTCTTGGGGCCCCGTTCCTACGGACTGTACTGGGGGATATTTCAGGAAAACTCATCTTT.

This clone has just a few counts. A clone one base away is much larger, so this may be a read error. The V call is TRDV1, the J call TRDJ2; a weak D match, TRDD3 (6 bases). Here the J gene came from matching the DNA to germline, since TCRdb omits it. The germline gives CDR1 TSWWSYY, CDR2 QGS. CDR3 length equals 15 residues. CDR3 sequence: CALGTLGTLTAQLFF. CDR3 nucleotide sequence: TGTGCTCTTGGGACCCTGGGGACCCTGACAGCGCAACTCTTCTTT.

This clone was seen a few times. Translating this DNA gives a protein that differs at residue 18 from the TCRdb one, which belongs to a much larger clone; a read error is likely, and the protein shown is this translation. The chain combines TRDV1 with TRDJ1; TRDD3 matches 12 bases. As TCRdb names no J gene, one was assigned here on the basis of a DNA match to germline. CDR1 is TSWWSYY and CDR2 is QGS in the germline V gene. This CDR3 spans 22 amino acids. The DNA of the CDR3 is TGTGCTCTTGGGGAACTAGTTGGCCTGAGCGACCTCACTGGGGGATACACCGAGAAACTCATCTTT. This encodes CALGELVGLSDLTGGYTEKLIF.

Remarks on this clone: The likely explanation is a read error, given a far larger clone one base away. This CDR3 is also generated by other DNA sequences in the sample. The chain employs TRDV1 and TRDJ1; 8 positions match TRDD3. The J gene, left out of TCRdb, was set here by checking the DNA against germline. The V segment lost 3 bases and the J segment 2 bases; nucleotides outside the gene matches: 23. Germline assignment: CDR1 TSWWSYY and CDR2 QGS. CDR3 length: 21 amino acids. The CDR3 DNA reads TGTGCTCTTGGGGACCTCCTTCCGATCCGAACTGGGGGTTACGTTACCGATAAACTCATCTTT. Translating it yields CALGDLLPIRTGGYVTDKLIF.

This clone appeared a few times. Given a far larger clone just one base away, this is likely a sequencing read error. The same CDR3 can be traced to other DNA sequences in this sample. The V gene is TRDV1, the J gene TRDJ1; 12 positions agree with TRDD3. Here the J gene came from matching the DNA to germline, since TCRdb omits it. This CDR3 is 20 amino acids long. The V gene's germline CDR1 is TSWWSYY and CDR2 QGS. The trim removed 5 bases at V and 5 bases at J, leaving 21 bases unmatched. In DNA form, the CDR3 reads TGTGCTCTTGGGAGAGGGAAGACTCCCTGGACTGGGGGATACCGAGATAAACTCATCTTT. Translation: CALGRGKTPWTGGYRDKLIF.

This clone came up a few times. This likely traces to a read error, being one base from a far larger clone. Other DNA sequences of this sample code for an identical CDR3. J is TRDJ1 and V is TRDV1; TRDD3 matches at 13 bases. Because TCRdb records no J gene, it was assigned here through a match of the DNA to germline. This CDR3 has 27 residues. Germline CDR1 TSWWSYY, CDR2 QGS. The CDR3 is CALGEPSYYVLFDGYWGIRVRTDKLIF. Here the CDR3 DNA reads TGTGCTCTTGGGGAACCGTCATACTACGTCCTATTTGATGGGTACTGGGGGATACGCGTTAGGACCGACAAACTCATCTTT.

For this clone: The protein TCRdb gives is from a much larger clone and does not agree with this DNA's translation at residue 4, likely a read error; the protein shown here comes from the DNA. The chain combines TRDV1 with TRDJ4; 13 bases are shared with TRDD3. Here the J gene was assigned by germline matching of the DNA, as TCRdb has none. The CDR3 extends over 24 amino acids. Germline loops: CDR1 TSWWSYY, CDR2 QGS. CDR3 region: CALEELTFPLPTGPTGGYARPLIF. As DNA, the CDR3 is TGTGCTCTTGAGGAACTAACTTTTCCGCTTCCTACGGGTCCTACTGGGGGATACGCGAGACCCCTGATCTTT.

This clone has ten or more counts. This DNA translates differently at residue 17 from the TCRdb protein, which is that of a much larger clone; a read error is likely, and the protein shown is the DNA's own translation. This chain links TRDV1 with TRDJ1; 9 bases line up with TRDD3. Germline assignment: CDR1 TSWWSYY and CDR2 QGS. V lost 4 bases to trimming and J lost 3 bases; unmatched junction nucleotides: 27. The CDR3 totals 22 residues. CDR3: CALGAPIHRVPYWGKYADKLIF. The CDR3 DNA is TGTGCTCTTGGGGCTCCTATCCACCGAGTCCCGTACTGGGGGAAGTACGCCGATAAACTCATCTTT.

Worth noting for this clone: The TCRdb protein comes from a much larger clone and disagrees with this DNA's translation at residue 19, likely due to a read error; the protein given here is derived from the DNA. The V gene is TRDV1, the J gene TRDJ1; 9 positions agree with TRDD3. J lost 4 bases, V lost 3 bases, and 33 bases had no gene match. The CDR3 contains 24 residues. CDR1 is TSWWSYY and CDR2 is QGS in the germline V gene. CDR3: CALGDNVERPRGISRGIQSDKLIF. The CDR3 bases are TGTGCTCTTGGGGATAATGTCGAACGTCCGCGGGGGATATCCCGGGGGATACAGAGCGATAAACTCATCTTT.

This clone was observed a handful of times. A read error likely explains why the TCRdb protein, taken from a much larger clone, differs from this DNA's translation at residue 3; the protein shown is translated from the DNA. CDR3 sequence (DNA): TGTGCTTTTGGGGAACACGCCGGCCTTCCTAGAAACTGGGGGAACGATAAACTCATCTTT. Its translation is CAFGEHAGLPRNWGNDKLIF. The chain carries TRDV1 and TRDJ1; a weak D match, TRDD3 (9 bases). Here the J gene was assigned by germline matching of the DNA, as TCRdb has none. Germline CDR1 and CDR2: TSWWSYY and QGS. CDR3 length equals 20 residues.

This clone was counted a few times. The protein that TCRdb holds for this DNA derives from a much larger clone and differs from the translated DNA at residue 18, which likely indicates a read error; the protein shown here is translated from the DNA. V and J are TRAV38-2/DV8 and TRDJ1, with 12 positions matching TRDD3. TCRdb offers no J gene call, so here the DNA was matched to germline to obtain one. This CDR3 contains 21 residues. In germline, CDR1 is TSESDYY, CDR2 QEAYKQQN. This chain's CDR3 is CAYRSAVYFQLGDTYTDRLIF. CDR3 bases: TGTGCTTATAGGAGCGCGGTATATTTCCAACTGGGGGATACCTACACCGATAGACTCATCTTT.

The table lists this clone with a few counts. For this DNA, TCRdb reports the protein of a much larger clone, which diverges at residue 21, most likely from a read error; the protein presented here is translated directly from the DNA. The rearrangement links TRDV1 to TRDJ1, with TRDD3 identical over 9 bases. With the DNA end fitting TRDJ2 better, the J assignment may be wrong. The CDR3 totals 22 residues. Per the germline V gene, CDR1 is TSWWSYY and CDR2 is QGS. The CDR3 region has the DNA TGTGCTCTTGGGGAAAACCAATTCAAGTACTGGGGGACACCTCTGTACACCGATAAACTCTTCTTT. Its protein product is CALGENQFKYWGTPLYTDKLFF.

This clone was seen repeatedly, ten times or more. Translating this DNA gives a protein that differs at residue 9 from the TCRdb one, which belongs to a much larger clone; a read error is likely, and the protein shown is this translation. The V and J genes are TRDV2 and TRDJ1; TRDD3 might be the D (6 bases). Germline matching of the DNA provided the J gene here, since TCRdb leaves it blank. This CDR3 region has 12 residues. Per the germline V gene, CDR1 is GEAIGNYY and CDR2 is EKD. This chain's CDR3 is CACEGYPDELIF. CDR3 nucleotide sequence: TGTGCCTGTGAGGGATATCCCGATGAACTCATCTTT.

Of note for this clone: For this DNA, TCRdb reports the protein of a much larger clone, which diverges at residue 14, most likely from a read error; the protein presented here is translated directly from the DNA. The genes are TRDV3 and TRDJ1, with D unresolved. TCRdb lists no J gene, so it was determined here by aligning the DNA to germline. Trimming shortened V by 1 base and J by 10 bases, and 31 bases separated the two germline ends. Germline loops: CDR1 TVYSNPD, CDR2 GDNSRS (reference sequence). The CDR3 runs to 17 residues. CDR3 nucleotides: TGTGCCTTTAAATCTACGACCAGCTTTCGCGGGTACAGAAGACTCATCTTT. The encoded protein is CAFKSTTSFRGYRRLIF.

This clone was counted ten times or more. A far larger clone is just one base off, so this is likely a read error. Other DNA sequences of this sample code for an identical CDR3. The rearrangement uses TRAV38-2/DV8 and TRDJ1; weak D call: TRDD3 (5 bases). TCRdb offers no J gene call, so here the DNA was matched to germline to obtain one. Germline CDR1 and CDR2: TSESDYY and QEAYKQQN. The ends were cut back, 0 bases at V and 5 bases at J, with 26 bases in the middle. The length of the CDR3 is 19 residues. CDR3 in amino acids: CAYRSAPRGGWGKTDKLIF. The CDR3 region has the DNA TGTGCTTATAGGAGCGCCCCCCGGGGTGGATGGGGAAAGACTGATAAACTCATCTTT.

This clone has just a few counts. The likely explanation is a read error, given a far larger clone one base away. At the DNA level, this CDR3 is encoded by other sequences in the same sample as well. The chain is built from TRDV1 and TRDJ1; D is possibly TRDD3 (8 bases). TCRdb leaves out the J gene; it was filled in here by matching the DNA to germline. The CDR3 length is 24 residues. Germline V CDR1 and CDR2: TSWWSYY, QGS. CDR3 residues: CALGKFLLLPWGTKIPRYTDKLIF. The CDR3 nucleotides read TGTGCCCTGGGCAAATTCCTACTTCTCCCCTGGGGGACAAAAATCCCGAGGTACACAGATAAACTCATCTTT.